This record covers a single T cell receptor beta chain. The antigen remains unidentified. This specimen belongs to a study of shared clonotypes between healthy human individuals. Turning to the study itself: Each donor had three CD4 naive, three CD4 memory, two CD8 naive and one CD8 memory plate.

The study's findings and limits: With a handful of donors compared, 4.5% to 6.5% of naive CD4 clonotypes were shared. Clonotype sharing among donors was expected to depend on sequencing depth. Donors were few, which limited the genetic and exposure-history diversity represented.

Assay used: immunoSEQ multiplex PCR; TCRdb lists only in-frame clones, some missing. The table has under 600,000 clones, roughly 98% seen once; the top ten hold more than 0.3%. This CDR3 spans 13 amino acids. The V and J ends lost 5 bases and 4 bases, in that order; junction bases with no gene match: 2. CDR1 MNHEY and CDR2 SMNVEV come from the germline V gene (reference sequence). CD45RO-negative, CCR7-selected cells formed the naive CD8 fraction, which excluded terminally differentiated effector memory CD45RA+ cells. The sequenced sample consisted of naive CD8+ T cells sorted from blood. This TCR was sampled from a man younger than 45 in good health. The chain joins TRBV27 to TRBJ2-7; TRBD1 matches 10 bases. CDR3 region: CASSTGQGYEQYF. As DNA, the CDR3 is TGTGCCAGCAGTACGGGACAGGGGTACGAGCAGTACTTC.